A single TCR beta chain is shown here with its context. This entry belongs to a study of blood T cell repertoires in COVID-19. Study overall: Samples came from the United States, Italy and Spain, spanning acute and convalescent COVID-19. T cells, B-cell-depleted T cells, or PBMCs provided the cDNA or gDNA that served as material.

Per the authors' pipeline: How many nucleated cells were present was estimated from reference gene primer amplification. The table came from immunoSEQ multiplex PCR; TCRdb's copy has only in-frame clones and leaves some out. That table is the source of V, J and clone size, and D and trimming were worked out from the DNA. Altogether about 9,200 clones are present, about four fifths being singletons, with the ten largest covering around 7.2%. Germline CDR1 reads SGHTA; CDR2 reads FQGTGA. The V segment lost 0 bases and the J segment 1 base; nucleotides outside the gene matches: 9. The CDR3 loop spans 19 amino acids.

The chain employs TRBV7-3 and TRBJ2-3; 11 nucleotides align to TRBD2. The sample comprised peripheral blood. This clonotype originated in a man in his 70s with active COVID-19. The CDR3 protein is CASSLTGAELAGGTDTQYF. CDR3 DNA sequence: TGTGCCAGCAGCTTAACAGGGGCCGAACTAGCGGGAGGCACAGATACGCAGTATTTT.